The 2 T cell receptor beta chains below all came from one sample that was sequenced in a study of T cell repertoires in cytomegalovirus infection. Each CDR3 protein is one row after TCRdb ran MiXCR on the reads. The table includes about 920,000 distinct CDR3 sequences, approximately 32% detected once. These TCRs' antigens remain unknown. The sequenced sample was cultured CD8+ T cells from PBMCs, obtained from culture after CMV antigen stimulation. The origin of the receptors is a human donor in good health (CMV status not recorded). Some clones in this sample may be carry-over from other donors' samples.

In this sample, this clonotype turned up many times. The chain recombines TRBV27 with TRBJ2-1, with no clear D. Germline lookup yields CDR1 MNHEY and CDR2 SMNVEV (reference sequence). V was pared by 4 bases and J by 7 bases, with 8 bases between. The CDR3 covers 12 residues. The CDR3 DNA follows: TGTGCCAGCAGTTACGGAAGGAATGAGCAGTTCTTC. It encodes CASSYGRNEQFF.

Comment on this clonotype: One end of the junction fails to match germline, which may point to a read error. The J gene is TRBJ2-5, the V gene TRBV7-7; D may correspond to TRBD1 or TRBD2 (5 bases each). The CDR3 is 15 residues long. Germline V gene lookup returns CDR1 SSHAT and CDR2 FNYEAQ (reference sequence). The CDR3 reads CASSLGRERKETQYF. In DNA, the CDR3 is TGTGCTAGCAGCTTGGGCAGGGAGCGTAAAGAGACCCAGTACTTC.